One sample yielded the 30 T cell receptor beta chains listed below, sequenced in a study of response to subunit inactivated influenza vaccine. One entry per CDR3 protein results from TCRdb running MiXCR on the RT-PCR reads. The sample has some 540,000 distinct CDR3 sequences; 20% to 25% are singletons. These data were also filed under a second study, of T cells expressing NK-cell markers. Per that study: What made the TCR beta cDNA was 5'RACE template switching with UMIs.

The sequencing used CD4+ T cells sorted from PBMCs, collected 11 to 12 days after vaccination. These receptors were obtained from a man aged 45-60 years who received an inactivated influenza vaccine.

This clonotype was picked up a small number of times. The V and J genes are TRBV7-9 and TRBJ1-1; no firm D call. CDR1 and CDR2 (germline): SEHNR, FQNEAQ (reference sequence). The CDR3 has 13 residues. V lost 4 bases and J lost 1, with 7 bases in between. As DNA, the CDR3 is TGTGCCAGCAGCTCAAACCGGAACACTGAAGCTTTCTTT. Amino acid sequence: CASSSNRNTEAFF.

The chain joins TRBV12-3 or TRBV12-4 to TRBJ1-1; TRBD1 is a possible D gene (5 bases). V lost 8 bases to trimming and J lost 3 bases, with 25 bases between them. The CDR3 is 17 residues long. CDR3 residues: CASGPFPGRNRDTEAFF. CDR3 nucleotides: TGTGCCAGCGGCCCGTTTCCAGGGCGGAATAGGGACACTGAAGCTTTCTTT.

This clonotype was seen a few times. The chain combines TRBV5-1 with TRBJ2-5; either TRBD1 or TRBD2 may supply D (7 bases each). This CDR3 is built from 15 residues. Trimming took 1 base from V and 0 from J, leaving 10 bases between them. Germline V gene data show CDR1 as SGHRS and CDR2 as YFSETQ. The CDR3 DNA reads TGCGCCAGCAGCTTGCAGGGGGGGTACCAAGAGACCCAGTACTTC. Translated, it gives CASSLQGGYQETQYF. Looking up the rest from reference TRBV5-1 and TRBJ2-5 gives the full variable domain: KAGVTQTPRYLIKTRGQQVTLSCSPISGHRSVSWYQQTPGQGLQFLFEYFSETQRNKGNFPGRFSGRQFSNSRSEMNVSTLELGDSALYLCASSLQGGYQETQYFGPGTRLLVL.

This clonotype occurred many times. V usage is TRBV20-1 and J usage is TRBJ2-7; TRBD2 matches at 9 bases. The CDR3 sequence is 19 residues long. J was trimmed by 0 bases and V by 0 bases; bases with no gene match: 15. The germline gives CDR1 DFQATT, CDR2 SNEGSKA (reference sequence). For the CDR3, the DNA is TGCAGTGCTAGAGATCTACCCGGTATAGCGGGGGAAAGCTCCTACGAGCAGTACTTC. The encoded protein is CSARDLPGIAGESSYEQYF.

This clonotype has at least ten counts. The V call is TRBV29-1, the J call TRBJ2-5; maybe TRBD2 (5 bases). Germline CDR1 is SQVTM and CDR2 is ANQGSEA. CDR3 size: 10 residues. V was pared by 8 bases and J by 5 bases, with 9 bases between. The DNA of the CDR3 is TGCAGCCCCGGGGAGGAGACCCAGTACTTC. It codes for CSPGEETQYF.

This chain joins TRBV4-1 and TRBJ2-2; 7 bases fit TRBD2. Trimming at V came to 3 bases and at J to 5 bases, leaving 12 bases not matched to a gene. CDR1 and CDR2 from the germline V gene are MGHRA and YSYEKL. The CDR3 runs to 17 residues. Here the CDR3 reads CASSQKIPGGRTGELFF. In DNA form, the CDR3 reads TGCGCCAGCAGCCAGAAGATTCCGGGGGGAAGGACCGGGGAGCTGTTTTTT.

The chain has TRBV29-1 and TRBJ2-5, with TRBD2 identical over 13 bases. The germline V gene has CDR1 SQVTM and CDR2 ANQGSEA. The CDR3 loop spans 17 amino acids. The trim removed 6 bases at V and 4 bases at J, leaving 14 bases unmatched. CDR3 residues: CSVPGLAGVLGTETQYF. Here the CDR3 DNA reads TGCAGCGTCCCAGGACTAGCGGGAGTTTTGGGAACAGAGACCCAGTACTTC.

This clonotype came up a few times. The CDR3 coding sequence is TGTGCCAGCAGCTTAGGTGGGACTAGCGGGAGTAATGAGCAGTTCTTC. This gives the protein CASSLGGTSGSNEQFF. The chain combines TRBV7-9 with TRBJ2-1; 14 bases fit TRBD2. Germline V gene sequence: CDR1 SEHNR, CDR2 FQNEAQ (reference sequence). The CDR3 is 16 residues long. The V and J ends lost 1 base and 7 bases, in that order; junction bases with no gene match: 3.

J is TRBJ2-7 and V is TRBV3-1; D tentatively reads TRBD1 or TRBD2 (5 bases each). V gave up 0 bases and J gave up 8 bases, with 17 bases separating them. Germline CDR1 and CDR2: LGHDT and YNNKEL (reference sequence). The CDR3 consists of 15 residues. DNA of the CDR3: TGTGCCAGCAGCCAAGATGGGGGACGTGGAGTGCAGCAGTACTTC. Translation: CASSQDGGRGVQQYF.

This clonotype was seen more than once but under ten times. This chain uses TRBV5-1 with TRBJ2-2, with a possible D match to TRBD1 (6 bases). Germline loops: CDR1 SGHRS, CDR2 YFSETQ. V lost 0 bases, J lost 3 bases, and 12 bases lay in between. There are 16 residues in the CDR3. Here the CDR3 DNA reads TGCGCCAGCAGCTTGGTTCCTGGGGGCGACACCGGGGAGCTGTTTTTT. Protein: CASSLVPGGDTGELFF.

The sample holds a few counts of this clonotype. V and J are TRBV30 and TRBJ2-7; D gene unclear. This CDR3 comprises 11 residues. Trimming took 2 bases from V and 3 from J, leaving 5 bases between them. Per germline, CDR1 GTSNPN and CDR2 SVGIG (reference sequence). CDR3 nucleotides: TGTGCCTGGAGTACACTCTACGAGCAGTACTTC. This translates into CAWSTLYEQYF.

This clonotype has only a few counts. This chain joins TRBV11-2 and TRBJ2-3; 11 nucleotides align to TRBD2. The junction had 11 bases not matched to a gene; V was cut back by 5 bases and J by 1 base. Germline lookup yields CDR1 SGHAT and CDR2 FQNNGV. CDR3 length: 18 amino acids. Here the CDR3 reads CASSHRPPTSGGTDTQYF. In DNA form, the CDR3 reads TGTGCCAGCAGCCACAGACCCCCGACTAGCGGGGGCACAGATACGCAGTATTTT.

This clonotype was observed many times. This sequence joins TRBV2 and TRBJ2-1, with D tentatively TRBD1 (5 bases). This CDR3 is 16 amino acids long. Trimming removed 0 bases at V and 4 bases at J, with 13 bases between. The V gene's germline CDR1 is SNHLY and CDR2 FYNNEI. The CDR3 nucleotides are TGTGCCAGCAGTGAAGCCCGACAGTTGAGTTACAATGAGCAGTTCTTC. This sequence encodes CASSEARQLSYNEQFF. The complete variable domain, with remaining parts taken from reference TRBV2 and TRBJ2-1, reads EPEVTQTPSHQVTQMGQEVILRCVPISNHLYFYWYRQILGQKVEFLVSFYNNEISEKSEIFDDQFSVERPDGSNFTLKIRSTKLEDSAMYFCASSEARQLSYNEQFFGPGTRLTVL.

The J gene is TRBJ2-1, the V gene TRBV7-7; no clear D gene. The CDR3 is 13 amino acids. The germline CDR1 and CDR2 sequences are SSHAT and FNYEAQ (reference sequence). V was trimmed by 8 bases and J by 0 bases, leaving 8 bases between them. CDR3 DNA sequence: TGTGCCAGCGGTCCCCTCTCCTACAATGAGCAGTTCTTC. Translation gives CASGPLSYNEQFF. The whole variable domain, remainder taken from reference TRBV7-7 and TRBJ2-1, is GAGVSQSPRYKVTKRGQDVTLRCDPISSHATLYWYQQALGQGPEFLTYFNYEAQPDKSGLPSDRFSAERPEGSISTLTIQRTEQRDSAMYRCASGPLSYNEQFFGPGTRLTVL.

The chain links TRBV10-3 to TRBJ2-1, with 14 bases fitting TRBD2. The germline gives CDR1 ENHRY, CDR2 SYGVKD. The J segment lost 9 bases and the V segment lost 0 bases, leaving 7 bases of the junction unmatched. CDR3 size: 17 residues. The CDR3: CAISESQGLAGESEQFF. The CDR3 bases are TGTGCCATCAGTGAGTCGCAGGGACTAGCGGGAGAGAGTGAGCAGTTCTTC.

This clonotype has only a few counts. This sequence joins TRBV11-2 and TRBJ1-4; 8 positions agree with TRBD1. CDR3 length: 13 residues. The junction had 5 bases not matched to a gene; V was cut back by 7 bases and J by 7 bases. The germline V gene has CDR1 SGHAT and CDR2 FQNNGV. The CDR3 here is CASTDRGSEKLFF. CDR3 sequence (DNA): TGTGCCAGCACTGACAGGGGATCTGAAAAACTGTTTTTT.

This clonotype was seen a few times. The chain links TRBV7-2 to TRBJ2-2; D remains ambiguous. Trimming cost V 2 bases and J 5 bases, with 9 bases left between them. The CDR3 runs 14 residues. Germline CDR1 reads SGHTA; CDR2 reads FQGNSA. CDR3 sequence (DNA): TGTGCCAGCAGCTTACTGGGTTGGACCGGGGAGCTGTTTTTT. Its protein product is CASSLLGWTGELFF.

The sample holds a few counts of this clonotype. The V and J genes are TRBV11-2 and TRBJ2-2; TRBD2 matches at 8 bases. CDR1 and CDR2 from the germline V gene are SGHAT and FQNNGV. Germline trimming cut 4 bases from V and 6 bases from J; bases unmatched to any gene: 10. The CDR3 has 16 residues. The CDR3 DNA reads as TGTGCCAGCAGCTCAGTAGCGGGGAGGTTTGCCGGGGAGCTGTTTTTT. It encodes CASSSVAGRFAGELFF.

In this sample, this clonotype turned up many times. This chain connects TRBV20-1 to TRBJ2-3, with 10 bases that match TRBD1. CDR1 DFQATT and CDR2 SNEGSKA come from the germline V gene (reference sequence). This CDR3 is 14 amino acids long. J was trimmed by 1 base and V by 6 bases; bases with no gene match: 4. The CDR3 protein is CSAPGTGGTDTQYF. CDR3 nucleotides: TGCAGTGCCCCTGGGACAGGGGGCACAGATACGCAGTATTTT.

The chain joins TRBV6-2 or TRBV6-3 to TRBJ2-1; D remains ambiguous. The ends were cut back, 6 bases at V and 6 bases at J, with 12 bases in the middle. The CDR3 loop spans 13 amino acids. Germline values: CDR1 MNHEY, CDR2 SVGEGT. The CDR3 region has the DNA TGTGCCAGCAGAAGAAGGAGAGGCAATGAGCAGTTCTTC. Translation: CASRRRRGNEQFF.

This clonotype was detected a few times. The chain carries TRBV10-3 and TRBJ2-1; D remains ambiguous. The V end was cut by 0 bases, the J end by 9 bases, with 6 bases between. Germline V lookup: CDR1 ENHRY, CDR2 SYGVKD. The CDR3 loop spans 12 amino acids. CDR3 sequence: CAISESESEQFF. The CDR3 coding sequence is TGTGCCATCAGTGAGTCAGAGAGTGAGCAGTTCTTC.

This rearrangement joins TRBV28 to TRBJ1-5; maybe TRBD1 (6 bases). This CDR3 spans 16 amino acids. Trimming shortened V by 1 base and J by 2 bases, and 12 bases separated the two germline ends. CDR1 and CDR2 (germline): MDHEN, SYDVKM. The CDR3 nucleotides are TGTGCCAGCAGTTTATCGGGGGCCGCACGCAATCAGCCCCAGCATTTT. It codes for CASSLSGAARNQPQHF.

This chain links TRBV28 with TRBJ1-2; possible D gene TRBD1, 6 bases. This CDR3 comprises 15 residues. With 2 bases removed from V and 4 bases from J, the gap between germline ends came to 14 bases. Germline V gene sequence: CDR1 MDHEN, CDR2 SYDVKM. The CDR3 nucleotides are TGTGCCAGCAGTTTAAATCTAGGGGGGACCTATGGCTACACCTTC. It translates to CASSLNLGGTYGYTF.

The chain links TRBV6-2 or TRBV6-3 to TRBJ2-3; D unclear. Per germline, CDR1 MNHEY and CDR2 SVGEGT. The CDR3 runs 13 residues. V lost 3 bases and J 3 bases, leaving 7 bases between the germline ends. CDR3 sequence: CASSYQETDTQYF. As DNA, the CDR3 is TGTGCCAGCAGTTATCAGGAAACAGATACGCAGTATTTT.

This rearrangement joins TRBV15 to TRBJ2-5; D might be TRBD2 (5 bases). The V end was cut by 0 bases, the J end by 5 bases, with 13 bases between. CDR3 size: 15 residues. Germline values: CDR1 LNHNV, CDR2 YYDKDF (reference sequence). CDR3 protein: CATSRERVSEETQYF. DNA for the CDR3: TGTGCCACCAGCAGAGAGAGGGTCAGCGAGGAGACCCAGTACTTC.

The chain has TRBV7-9 and TRBJ2-1; D gene ambiguous. The CDR3 is 14 amino acids. The germline CDR1 and CDR2 sequences are SEHNR and FQNEAQ (reference sequence). V was trimmed by 0 bases and J by 12 bases, leaving 15 bases between them. CDR3 sequence reads: CASSLATHGRRQFF. For the CDR3, the DNA is TGTGCCAGCAGCTTAGCGACCCATGGTCGGCGGCAGTTCTTC. Combining the CDR3 with reference TRBV7-9 and TRBJ2-1 gives the whole variable domain DTGVSQNPRHKITKRGQNVTFRCDPISEHNRLYWYRQTLGQGPEFLTYFQNEAQLEKSRLLSDRFSAERPKGSFSTLEIQRTEQGDSAMYLCASSLATHGRRQFFGPGTRLTVL.

In its sample, this clonotype was seen a few times. The rearrangement links TRBV7-2 to TRBJ2-7; 7 nucleotides match TRBD2. In germline, CDR1 is SGHTA, CDR2 FQGNSA. V lost 3 bases to trimming and J lost 3 bases; unmatched junction nucleotides: 2. This CDR3 has 13 residues. The DNA for the CDR3 is TGTGCCAGCAGCTTCGGGACTATCTACGAGCAGTACTTC. The encoded protein is CASSFGTIYEQYF. Full variable domain (outside the CDR3, taken from reference TRBV7-2 and TRBJ2-7): GAGVSQSPSNKVTEKGKDVELRCDPISGHTALYWYRQSLGQGLEFLIYFQGNSAPDKSGLPSDRFSAERTGGSVSTLTIQRTQQEDSAVYLCASSFGTIYEQYFGPGTRLTVT.

This clonotype was detected a few times. V gene TRBV4-3 combines with J gene TRBJ2-2, with D unclear. V was trimmed by 1 base and J by 0 bases, leaving 9 bases between them. The V gene's germline CDR1 is LGHNA and CDR2 YSLEER. The CDR3 has 16 amino acids. CDR3 region: CASSQGLYTNTGELFF. The CDR3 DNA reads as TGCGCCAGCAGCCAAGGACTGTACACGAACACCGGGGAGCTGTTTTTT.

This clonotype was seen more than once but under ten times. The rearrangement links TRBV20-1 to TRBJ1-5; the D is unclear. The CDR3 spans 13 residues. Looked up from germline, CDR1 is DFQATT and CDR2 is SNEGSKA (reference sequence). Between the trimmed V and J ends, which lost 5 bases and 6 bases, there was a span of 14 bases. The CDR3 region has the DNA TGCAGTGCTTCCTCAAGTGGAGTTCAGCCCCAGCATTTT. This encodes CSASSSGVQPQHF.

The V and J genes are TRBV3-1 and TRBJ2-2; no clear D gene. This CDR3 has 14 amino acids. V shed 1 base and J shed 5 bases, with 8 bases lying between them. Germline values: CDR1 LGHDT, CDR2 YNNKEL (reference sequence). For the CDR3, the DNA is TGTGCCAGCAGCCAAGTTGGGGAAACCGGGGAGCTGTTTTTT. Its protein is CASSQVGETGELFF.